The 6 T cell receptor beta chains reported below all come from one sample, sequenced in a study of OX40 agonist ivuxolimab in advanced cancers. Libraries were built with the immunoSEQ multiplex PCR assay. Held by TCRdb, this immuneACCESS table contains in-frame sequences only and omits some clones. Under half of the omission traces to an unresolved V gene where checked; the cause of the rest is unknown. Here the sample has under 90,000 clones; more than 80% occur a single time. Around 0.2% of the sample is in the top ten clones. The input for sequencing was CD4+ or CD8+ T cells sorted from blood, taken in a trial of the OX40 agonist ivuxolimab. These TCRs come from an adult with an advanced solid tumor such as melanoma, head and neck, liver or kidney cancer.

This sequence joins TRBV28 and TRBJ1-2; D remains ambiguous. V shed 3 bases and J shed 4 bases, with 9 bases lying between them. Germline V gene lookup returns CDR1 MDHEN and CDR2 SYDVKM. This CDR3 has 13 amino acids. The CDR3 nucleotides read TGTGCCAGCAGTTTCCGGGCAGGCTATGGCTACACCTTC. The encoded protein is CASSFRAGYGYTF.

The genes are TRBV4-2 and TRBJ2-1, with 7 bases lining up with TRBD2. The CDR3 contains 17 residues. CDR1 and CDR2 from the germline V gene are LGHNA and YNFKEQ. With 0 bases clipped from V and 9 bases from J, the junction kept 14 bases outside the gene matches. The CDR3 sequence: CASSQERHRGSKGEQFF. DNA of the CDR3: TGTGCCAGCAGCCAAGAGAGACATCGCGGGAGTAAGGGTGAGCAGTTCTTC.

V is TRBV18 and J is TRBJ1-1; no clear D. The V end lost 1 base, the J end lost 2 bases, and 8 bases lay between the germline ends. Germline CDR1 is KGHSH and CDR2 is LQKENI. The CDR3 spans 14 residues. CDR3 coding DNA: TGTGCCAGCTCACCACTTACAACCAACACTGAAGCTTTCTTT. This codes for CASSPLTTNTEAFF.

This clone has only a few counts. The CDR3 here is CASSSALRPTDTQYF. CDR3 nucleotide sequence: TGTGCCAGCAGCTCGGCTCTTCGACCCACAGATACGCAGTATTTT. The chain links TRBV5-5 to TRBJ2-3, with D unclear. The CDR3 extends over 15 amino acids. CDR1 and CDR2 from the germline V gene are SGHKS and YYEKEE (reference sequence). V was clipped by 3 bases and J by 2 bases, with 13 bases between them.

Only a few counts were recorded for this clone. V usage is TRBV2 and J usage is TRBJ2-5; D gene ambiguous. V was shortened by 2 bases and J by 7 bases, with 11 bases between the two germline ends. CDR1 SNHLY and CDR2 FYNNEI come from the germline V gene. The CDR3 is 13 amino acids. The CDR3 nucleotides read TGTGCCAGCAGTGAAAATCGCGACGGGACCCAGTACTTC. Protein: CASSENRDGTQYF.

The CDR3: CASSVTDGNNQPQHF. The CDR3 nucleotides read TGTGCCAGCAGCGTTACGGACGGGAACAATCAGCCCCAGCATTTT. The rearrangement links TRBV9 to TRBJ1-5, with unresolved D. The CDR3 loop spans 15 amino acids. The ends were cut back, 2 bases at V and 3 bases at J, with 12 bases in the middle. Germline CDR1 reads SGDLS; CDR2 reads YYNGEE.